The source of this T cell receptor beta chain is a study of shared clonotypes between healthy human individuals. Study context: The donor group consisted of a couple of women and a few men, aged 18 to 49.

About this clone itself: Its antigen is currently unknown.

Study-level results: Having only a few donors restricted how much genetic and exposure-history diversity was captured. Specimens sampled were limited to blood, with tissue repertoires likely differing.

Per the authors' pipeline: ImmunoSEQ gave junction-only sequences without quality scores, so filtering differed. Assay: immunoSEQ multiplex PCR; the TCRdb copy retains only in-frame clones and omits some. Clone size and V and J calls were adopted from that table, with D and trimming inferred from the DNA. The sample holds some 1,600,000 clones, 95% to 99% seen once. The CDR3 contains 16 residues. Germline V gene lookup returns CDR1 KGHSH and CDR2 LQKENI. V was cut by 0 bases and J by 0 bases, with 9 bases left in between. The chain carries TRBV18 and TRBJ2-1; D not resolved. The sample comprised naive CD4+ T cells sorted from blood. Subset defined: CD45RA+ positively selected. The origin of this receptor is a man under 40 in good health. CDR3 residues: CASSPPSSRSYNEQFF. CDR3 bases: TGTGCCAGCTCACCACCTTCCTCCCGCTCCTACAATGAGCAGTTCTTC.